This TCR beta chain stems from a study of spatial heterogeneity in lung cancer. Across the study: The library had UMIs, and each TCR and UMI pair averaged more than ten raw reads.

This clonotype has just one count. Described time point: sample taken at primary tumor resection. The sequenced material consisted of unsorted whole RNA from tumor, nontumor lung or frozen PBMC. Individually, TCR cDNA molecules were each labelled with a unique molecular identifier. Each CDR3 protein gets one entry after TCRdb re-called the 5' RACE reads with MiXCR. The data show about 80,000 distinct CDR3 sequences, approximately 18% seen once. This clonotype was sampled from a male donor with early-stage non-small cell lung cancer. This specimen was PBMCs, taken at surgery.

The DNA for the CDR3 is TGTGCCAGCAGCTTAGGACTAGCGGAGAGCTCTGGGGCCAACGTCCTGACTTTC. Amino acid sequence: CASSLGLAESSGANVLTF. This sequence joins TRBV9 and TRBJ2-6, with 10 bases aligning to TRBD2. J lost 0 bases, V lost 4 bases, and 7 bases had no gene match. Germline V gene data show CDR1 as SGDLS and CDR2 as YYNGEE. The CDR3 extends over 18 amino acids.